The T cell receptor (beta chain) under discussion was sequenced for a study of radiotherapy plus CTLA-4 blockade in lung cancer. In germline, CDR1 is ENHRY, CDR2 SYGVKD. V lost 6 bases and J lost 0; bases outside the gene matches: 8. The CDR3 runs to 16 residues. Profiled with immunoSEQ multiplex PCR; TCRdb holds only in-frame clones, not every one. Of 40,000 to 60,000 clones in the sample, less than 90% were seen once. The starting material was peripheral blood, obtained from a patient treated with radiotherapy plus ipilimumab. The source is a human donor with non-small cell lung cancer that progressed on radiotherapy plus ipilimumab. Some clones in this sample may be carry-over from other donors' samples. The chain links TRBV10-3 to TRBJ2-7; 10 positions agree with TRBD2. The CDR3, as DNA: TGTGCCATCAGAGGCACCGGGACTAGCGTCTCCTACGAGCAGTACTTC. Residues: CAIRGTGTSVSYEQYF.